These 30 T cell receptor beta chains originate from one sample sequenced in a study of identical twins. One entry per CDR3 protein, called by TCRdb with MiXCR from the 5' RACE reads. This table has fewer than 350,000 distinct CDR3 sequences, under 9.5% appearing once. These data also formed part of another study, on yellow fever vaccine responses in identical twins.

Sequenced material: memory (CD45RO+) T cells sorted from blood. The origin of the receptors is a woman aged 18 to 35 in good health.

This clonotype came up a few times. V is TRBV28 and J is TRBJ2-7, with TRBD1 matching over 9 bases. J was trimmed by 3 bases and V by 6 bases; bases with no gene match: 6. Germline V gene sequence: CDR1 MDHEN, CDR2 SYDVKM. The CDR3 is 14 amino acids. The CDR3 bases are TGTGCCAGCAGACCTTCGGGACAGGGCTACGAGCAGTACTTC. Translated, it gives CASRPSGQGYEQYF. The full variable domain, in which reference TRBV28 and TRBJ2-7 provide the parts outside the CDR3, is DVKVTQSSRYLVKRTGEKVFLECVQDMDHENMFWYRQDPGLGLRLIYFSYDVKMKEKGDIPEGYSVSREKKERFSLILESASTNQTSMYLCASRPSGQGYEQYFGPGTRLTVT.

This clonotype was detected only a few times. The chain recombines TRBV24-1 with TRBJ1-2; 8 bases line up with TRBD1. Trimming at V came to 4 bases and at J to 6 bases, leaving 6 bases not matched to a gene. Germline values: CDR1 KGHDR, CDR2 SFDVKD. The CDR3 covers 14 residues. The CDR3 loop reads CATSDTDREHGYTF. The CDR3 DNA reads as TGTGCCACCAGTGACACGGACAGGGAACATGGCTACACCTTC.

This clonotype was seen only a few times. The V and J genes are TRBV7-9 and TRBJ2-1, with 10 bases lining up with TRBD2. Germline CDR1 SEHNR, CDR2 FQNEAQ (reference sequence). J was trimmed by 10 bases and V by 5 bases; bases with no gene match: 17. The length of the CDR3 is 17 residues. The CDR3 loop is CASSLGWGLAGDREQFF. CDR3 nucleotide sequence: TGTGCCAGCAGCCTAGGGTGGGGTCTAGCGGGAGATCGGGAGCAGTTCTTC.

This clonotype was seen repeatedly, ten times or more. This chain links TRBV28 with TRBJ2-7; 7 bases are shared with TRBD2. Germline loops: CDR1 MDHEN, CDR2 SYDVKM. The CDR3 spans 14 residues. V shed 4 bases, J shed 2 bases, and the junction held 5 bases outside the gene matches. The CDR3 bases are TGTGCCAGCAGTTCGGGGGGAGTCCCCTACGAGCAGTACTTC. As protein: CASSSGGVPYEQYF.

This clonotype was seen repeatedly, ten times or more. The V and J genes are TRBV7-9 and TRBJ2-3; the D call may be TRBD1 or TRBD2 (6 bases each). The CDR3 length is 15 residues. V shed 0 bases and J shed 6 bases, with 13 bases lying between them. Germline V gives CDR1 SEHNR, CDR2 FQNEAQ (reference sequence). CDR3 coding DNA: TGTGCCAGCAGCTTAGCGGGGGGCCTGGGGGATACGCAGTATTTT. The encoded protein is CASSLAGGLGDTQYF.

This clonotype was picked up many times. The chain joins TRBV10-3 to TRBJ2-1; 9 positions match TRBD1. Losses at the gene ends were 7 bases for V and 5 bases for J; bases not matched to a gene: 9. The germline V gene has CDR1 ENHRY and CDR2 SYGVKD. The CDR3 totals 15 residues. The CDR3 loop is CAINPGQGNDNEQFF. CDR3 DNA sequence: TGTGCCATCAATCCGGGACAGGGAAACGACAATGAGCAGTTCTTC.

The J gene is TRBJ1-1, the V gene TRBV20-1; 7 bases align to TRBD1. The CDR3 consists of 15 residues. The germline CDR1 and CDR2 sequences are DFQATT and SNEGSKA (reference sequence). V was pared by 3 bases and J by 0 bases, with 7 bases of the junction left unmatched. DNA for the CDR3: TGCAGTGCTAGCCGCGGACAGGCCATGAACACTGAAGCTTTCTTT. Translation gives CSASRGQAMNTEAFF.

The rearrangement links TRBV5-4 to TRBJ2-7; 9 positions match TRBD2. Germline V gene lookup returns CDR1 SGHNT and CDR2 YYREEE (reference sequence). Trimming cost V 3 bases and J 1 base; bases outside gene matches: 5. This CDR3 has 15 residues. The CDR3 protein is CASSSTSGLSYEQYF. The CDR3 region has the DNA TGTGCCAGCAGCTCGACTAGCGGTCTTTCCTACGAGCAGTACTTC.

This clonotype was counted between two and nine times. J is TRBJ2-7 and V is TRBV3-1, with a weak D call TRBD2 (5 bases). Germline V lookup: CDR1 LGHDT, CDR2 YNNKEL (reference sequence). Trimming took 0 bases from V and 6 from J, leaving 9 bases between them. The CDR3 runs to 13 residues. CDR3 protein: CASSQDLGVEQYF. The CDR3 DNA is TGTGCCAGCAGCCAAGACTTGGGAGTCGAGCAGTACTTC.

This clonotype was observed many times. This chain uses TRBV6-1 with TRBJ2-1; no firm D call. Germline V gene sequence: CDR1 MNHNS, CDR2 SASEGT. This CDR3 comprises 11 residues. The germline V and J ends were trimmed by 5 bases and 6 bases, with 5 bases remaining between them. CDR3: CASSKTNEQFF. In DNA form, the CDR3 reads TGTGCCAGCAGTAAAACCAATGAGCAGTTCTTC.

CDR3 in amino acids: CASSTARTLVVSGDTQYF. The CDR3 DNA reads TGTGCCAGCAGCACCGCACGGACCCTCGTCGTCAGCGGGGATACGCAGTATTTT. The rearrangement links TRBV7-6 to TRBJ2-3; D is perhaps TRBD2 (6 bases). Trimming stripped 5 bases from V and 6 bases from J, with 27 bases between. In germline, CDR1 is SGHVS, CDR2 FNYEAQ. CDR3 length: 18 amino acids.

The V and J genes are TRBV20-1 and TRBJ2-2; 9 nucleotides match TRBD2. The V segment lost 0 bases and the J segment 6 bases; nucleotides outside the gene matches: 5. Per the germline V gene, CDR1 is DFQATT and CDR2 is SNEGSKA (reference sequence). This CDR3 has 15 residues. The CDR3 spells CSAREGGGAPGELFF. The CDR3 DNA reads as TGCAGTGCTAGAGAGGGCGGGGGGGCCCCCGGGGAGCTGTTTTTT.

This chain uses TRBV4-2 with TRBJ2-2; no definite D call. The CDR3 has 16 residues. The V gene's germline CDR1 is LGHNA and CDR2 YNFKEQ. V shed 0 bases and J shed 0 bases, with 8 bases lying between them. This CDR3 is CASSQESSANTGELFF. The CDR3 DNA reads TGTGCCAGCAGCCAAGAATCGAGCGCGAACACCGGGGAGCTGTTTTTT.

This chain connects TRBV5-1 to TRBJ2-3; the D gene is possibly TRBD2 (5 bases). The germline V gene has CDR1 SGHRS and CDR2 YFSETQ. Trimming removed 1 base at V and 4 bases at J, with 10 bases between. This CDR3 region has 14 residues. CDR3 in amino acids: CASSLLGEADTQYF. CDR3 sequence (DNA): TGCGCCAGCAGCTTGTTGGGAGAGGCAGATACGCAGTATTTT.

This clonotype occurred many times. The chain joins TRBV5-1 to TRBJ1-2; the D is unclear. The ends were cut back, 1 base at V and 0 bases at J, with 4 bases in the middle. The CDR3 length is 13 residues. Germline CDR1 SGHRS, CDR2 YFSETQ. This CDR3 is CASSLRSNYGYTF. DNA for the CDR3: TGCGCCAGCAGCTTGAGGTCTAACTATGGCTACACCTTC.

This clonotype was detected only a few times. Germline and junction disagree at one end, which may indicate a read error. The gene calls are TRBV12-3 or TRBV12-4 and TRBJ2-1; D may be TRBD1 (5 bases). The CDR3 has 18 residues. CDR3 sequence (DNA): TGTGCCCGCAGTTCAAAAAACAGGTCCTTGTACTCCTACAATGAGCAGTTCTTC. It encodes CARSSKNRSLYSYNEQFF.

At least ten counts were recorded for this clonotype. The chain couples TRBV7-8 to TRBJ1-4; 9 positions agree with TRBD1. CDR1 and CDR2 from the germline V gene are SGHVS and FQNEAQ. This CDR3 is 14 amino acids long. V was clipped by 3 bases and J by 10 bases; unmatched bases: 6. The chain's CDR3 is CASSLGDRGVKLFF. The CDR3 DNA reads TGTGCCAGCAGCTTGGGAGACAGGGGGGTAAAACTGTTTTTT.

Only a few counts were recorded for this clonotype. This chain links TRBV12-3 or TRBV12-4 with TRBJ2-1; 7 nucleotides agree with TRBD1. The CDR3 extends over 14 amino acids. V was pared by 6 bases and J by 6 bases, with 8 bases of the junction left unmatched. The CDR3 region has the DNA TGTGCCAGCAGACCACAGGGGTCAGGCAATGAGCAGTTCTTC. It codes for CASRPQGSGNEQFF.

The chain links TRBV15 to TRBJ2-5; weak D call: TRBD2 (5 bases). Germline CDR1 reads LNHNV; CDR2 reads YYDKDF (reference sequence). The germline V and J ends were trimmed by 0 bases and 3 bases, with 8 bases remaining between them. This CDR3 comprises 14 residues. DNA of the CDR3: TGTGCCACCAGCAGAGATTCGGAGGAAGAGACCCAGTACTTC. Protein sequence: CATSRDSEEETQYF.

This clonotype appeared a few times. This rearrangement joins TRBV20-1 to TRBJ2-3, with TRBD2 matching 11 bases. This CDR3 has 13 amino acids. CDR1 is DFQATT and CDR2 is SNEGSKA in the germline V gene (reference sequence). The CDR3 protein is CSGLADSTDTQYF. The DNA of the CDR3 is TGCTCGGGACTAGCGGATAGCACAGATACGCAGTATTTT.

The chain employs TRBV28 and TRBJ1-2, with D unclear. V lost 3 bases, J lost 7 bases, and 15 bases lay in between. Germline V lookup: CDR1 MDHEN, CDR2 SYDVKM. The CDR3 has 14 amino acids. The CDR3 is CASSFYTARSGYTF. CDR3 nucleotide sequence: TGTGCCAGCAGTTTCTATACAGCCCGGAGTGGCTACACCTTC.

This clonotype appeared a few times. The gene calls are TRBV3-1 and TRBJ1-1; no firm D call. Trimming stripped 0 bases from V and 4 bases from J, with 9 bases between. Germline V gene lookup returns CDR1 LGHDT and CDR2 YNNKEL (reference sequence). This CDR3 contains 14 residues. The CDR3 reads CASSQEGFFTEAFF. In DNA, the CDR3 is TGTGCCAGCAGCCAAGAGGGATTCTTCACTGAAGCTTTCTTT.

The sample holds many counts of this clonotype. The rearrangement uses TRBV6-2 or TRBV6-3 and TRBJ1-5, with TRBD1 as a possible D gene (6 bases). Germline lookup yields CDR1 MNHEY and CDR2 SVGEGT. Trimming shortened V by 6 bases and J by 0 bases, and 18 bases separated the two germline ends. This CDR3 region has 17 residues. The CDR3 nucleotides read TGTGCCAGCAGCTCCACAGGGACAATAAATAGCAATCAGCCCCAGCATTTT. It codes for CASSSTGTINSNQPQHF.

This clonotype was counted a few times. The chain recombines TRBV11-2 with TRBJ1-5, with 7 bases lining up with TRBD1. This CDR3 has 18 amino acids. CDR1 is SGHAT and CDR2 is FQNNGV in the germline V gene. V lost 5 bases, J lost 6 bases, and 19 bases stayed unmatched. The CDR3 bases are TGTGCCAGCAGCAACTCATGGACAGGTTCTTTAGGCACTCAGCCCCAGCATTTT. This sequence encodes CASSNSWTGSLGTQPQHF.

The gene calls are TRBV7-6 and TRBJ2-2; 8 positions agree with TRBD2. V trimming: 0 bases; J trimming: 4 bases; junction bases outside the gene matches: 4. Germline V gives CDR1 SGHVS, CDR2 FNYEAQ. This CDR3 has 16 residues. CDR3 sequence reads: CASSLADSGVTGELFF. The CDR3 DNA follows: TGTGCCAGCAGCTTAGCGGATAGCGGGGTCACCGGGGAGCTGTTTTTT.

The rearrangement links TRBV28 to TRBJ2-7; tentative D call: TRBD1 (5 bases). The CDR3 runs 16 residues. Germline V gene lookup returns CDR1 MDHEN and CDR2 SYDVKM. V was clipped by 2 bases and J by 1 base, with 15 bases between them. CDR3 protein: CASSLRIPGYSYEQYF. CDR3 DNA sequence: TGTGCCAGCAGTTTAAGGATCCCAGGGTATTCCTACGAGCAGTACTTC.

The V and J genes are TRBV6-1 and TRBJ1-6; D is uncertain. This CDR3 is built from 14 residues. The germline V gene encodes CDR1 MNHNS and CDR2 SASEGT. V was pared by 6 bases and J by 2 bases, with 8 bases between. CDR3 loop: CASRKGTYNSPLHF. DNA of the CDR3: TGTGCCAGCAGGAAGGGAACCTATAATTCACCCCTCCACTTT.

Ten or more counts support this clonotype. The chain has TRBV29-1 and TRBJ2-5, with 9 bases that match TRBD1. The CDR3 runs 11 residues. Trimming at V came to 8 bases and at J to 5 bases, leaving 3 bases not matched to a gene. CDR1 is SQVTM and CDR2 is ANQGSEA in the germline V gene. CDR3 residues: CSSGQGETQYF. The CDR3 DNA reads TGCAGCTCTGGACAGGGGGAGACCCAGTACTTC.

The J gene is TRBJ1-6, the V gene TRBV20-1; D not resolved. The V and J ends lost 1 base and 6 bases respectively, with 13 bases between them. The CDR3 sequence is 15 residues long. In germline, CDR1 is DFQATT, CDR2 SNEGSKA (reference sequence). This CDR3 is CSARGPPLGNSPLHF. The CDR3 DNA reads TGCAGTGCTAGAGGTCCCCCTTTGGGTAATTCACCCCTCCACTTT.

The chain uses TRBV25-1 and TRBJ1-5; 10 positions match TRBD1. J gave up 2 bases and V 4 bases, and 5 bases lay outside the gene matches. This CDR3 spans 16 amino acids. Germline CDR1 is MGHDK and CDR2 is SYGVNS. In nucleotides, the CDR3 is TGTGCCAGCAGTGCCGGGGACAGGGGAGGCAATCAGCCCCAGCATTTT. Translation: CASSAGDRGGNQPQHF.